The clone carrying this TCR beta chain was seen just once. The antigen is undetermined. This sample was included in a study of cytomegalovirus exposure and HLA in healthy donors. Broader study findings: Later on, a genetic analysis was performed. It linked a missense variant in DCLRE1C with V- and J-gene trimming of TCR beta.

The CDR3 consists of 17 residues. Germline V gives CDR1 LNHDA, CDR2 SQIVND (reference sequence). V was cut by 5 bases and J by 7 bases, with 24 bases left in between. Primers for the PCR totalled 60 Vbeta and 13 Jbeta. Profiling relied on immunoSEQ multiplex PCR, and the TCRdb table lists in-frame clones only, not all of them. The sample contains roughly 140,000 clones, almost 85% of which appear only once. This chain connects TRBV19 to TRBJ1-5; D is perhaps TRBD1 (5 bases). The sequenced sample was PBMCs. The sequence was collected from a man aged 30 to 39 in good health and CMV-seropositive. The CDR3: CASSSPFGFAGGQPQHF. The CDR3 DNA sequence: TGTGCCAGTAGTTCACCATTCGGATTCGCGGGGGGGCAGCCCCAGCATTTT.